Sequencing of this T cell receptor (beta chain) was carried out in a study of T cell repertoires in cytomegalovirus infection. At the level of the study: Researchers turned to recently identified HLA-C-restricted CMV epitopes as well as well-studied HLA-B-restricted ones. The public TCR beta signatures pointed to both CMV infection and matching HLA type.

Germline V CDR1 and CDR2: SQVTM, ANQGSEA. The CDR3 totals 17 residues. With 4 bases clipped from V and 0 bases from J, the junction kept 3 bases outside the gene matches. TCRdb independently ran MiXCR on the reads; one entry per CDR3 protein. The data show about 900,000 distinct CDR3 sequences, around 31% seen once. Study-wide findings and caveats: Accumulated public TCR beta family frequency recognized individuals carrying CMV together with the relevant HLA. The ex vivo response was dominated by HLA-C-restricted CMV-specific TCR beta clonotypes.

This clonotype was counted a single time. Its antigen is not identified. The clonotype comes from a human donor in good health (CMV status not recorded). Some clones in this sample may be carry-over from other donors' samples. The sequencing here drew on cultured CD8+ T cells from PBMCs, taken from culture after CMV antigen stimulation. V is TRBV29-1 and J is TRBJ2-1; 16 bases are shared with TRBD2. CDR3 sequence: CSVAGTSGGGSYNEQFF. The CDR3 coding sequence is TGCAGCGTTGCGGGGACTAGCGGGGGGGGCTCCTACAATGAGCAGTTCTTC.